This T cell receptor (beta chain) appears in the sequencing data of a study of T-cell reconstitution after alpha-beta-depleted transplantation in children. General observations from the study: From newly produced T cells came most of the T-cell counts and diversity one year after transplant.

The CDR3 consists of 15 residues. Germline trimming cut 0 bases from V and 4 bases from J; bases unmatched to any gene: 4. In germline, CDR1 is SEHNR, CDR2 FQNEAQ (reference sequence). As concerns this clonotype: Its matching antigen is unknown.

TCRbeta library preparation incorporated unique molecular identifiers. TCRdb fed the PCR reads into MiXCR, producing one record per CDR3 protein. The top ten hold approximately 2% of the sample, which has 450,000 to 600,000 distinct CDR3 sequences, about 11% seen once. The receptor's source is a child aged 2-15 years with inherited bone marrow failure, due to receive a stem cell transplant. J is TRBJ1-2 and V is TRBV7-9, with 8 bases that match TRBD1. The source was PBMCs, collected before TCRalphabeta/CD19-depleted stem cell transplant. The CDR3 sequence is CASSLAATGGYGYTF. The DNA for the CDR3 is TGTGCCAGCAGCTTAGCGGCTACAGGGGGCTATGGCTACACCTTC.